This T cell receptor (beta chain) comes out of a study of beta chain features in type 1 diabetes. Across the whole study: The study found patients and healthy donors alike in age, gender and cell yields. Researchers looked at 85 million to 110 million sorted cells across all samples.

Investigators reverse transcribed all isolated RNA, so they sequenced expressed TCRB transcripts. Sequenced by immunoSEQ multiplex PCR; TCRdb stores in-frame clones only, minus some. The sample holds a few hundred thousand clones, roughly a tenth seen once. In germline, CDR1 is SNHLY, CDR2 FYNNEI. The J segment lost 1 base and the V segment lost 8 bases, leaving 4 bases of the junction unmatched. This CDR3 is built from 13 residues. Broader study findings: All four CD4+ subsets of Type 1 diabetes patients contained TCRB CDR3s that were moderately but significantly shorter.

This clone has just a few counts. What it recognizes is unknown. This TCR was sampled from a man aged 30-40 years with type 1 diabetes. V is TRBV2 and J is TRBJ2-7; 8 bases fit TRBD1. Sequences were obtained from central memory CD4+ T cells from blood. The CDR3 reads CASETGVSYEQYF. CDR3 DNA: TGTGCCAGCGAGACAGGGGTTTCCTACGAGCAGTACTTC.